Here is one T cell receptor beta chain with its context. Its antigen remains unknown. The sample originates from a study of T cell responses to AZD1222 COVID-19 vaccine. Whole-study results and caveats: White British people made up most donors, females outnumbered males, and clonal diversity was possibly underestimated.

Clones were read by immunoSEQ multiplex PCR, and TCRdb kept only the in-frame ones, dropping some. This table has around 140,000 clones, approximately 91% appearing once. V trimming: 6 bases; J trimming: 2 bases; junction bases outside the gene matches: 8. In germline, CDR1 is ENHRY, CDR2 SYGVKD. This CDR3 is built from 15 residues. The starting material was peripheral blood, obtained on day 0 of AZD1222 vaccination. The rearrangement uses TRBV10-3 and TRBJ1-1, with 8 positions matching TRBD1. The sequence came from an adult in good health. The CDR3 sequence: CAIRTQGGRNTEAFF. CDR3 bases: TGTGCCATCAGGACACAGGGGGGACGAAACACTGAAGCTTTCTTT.